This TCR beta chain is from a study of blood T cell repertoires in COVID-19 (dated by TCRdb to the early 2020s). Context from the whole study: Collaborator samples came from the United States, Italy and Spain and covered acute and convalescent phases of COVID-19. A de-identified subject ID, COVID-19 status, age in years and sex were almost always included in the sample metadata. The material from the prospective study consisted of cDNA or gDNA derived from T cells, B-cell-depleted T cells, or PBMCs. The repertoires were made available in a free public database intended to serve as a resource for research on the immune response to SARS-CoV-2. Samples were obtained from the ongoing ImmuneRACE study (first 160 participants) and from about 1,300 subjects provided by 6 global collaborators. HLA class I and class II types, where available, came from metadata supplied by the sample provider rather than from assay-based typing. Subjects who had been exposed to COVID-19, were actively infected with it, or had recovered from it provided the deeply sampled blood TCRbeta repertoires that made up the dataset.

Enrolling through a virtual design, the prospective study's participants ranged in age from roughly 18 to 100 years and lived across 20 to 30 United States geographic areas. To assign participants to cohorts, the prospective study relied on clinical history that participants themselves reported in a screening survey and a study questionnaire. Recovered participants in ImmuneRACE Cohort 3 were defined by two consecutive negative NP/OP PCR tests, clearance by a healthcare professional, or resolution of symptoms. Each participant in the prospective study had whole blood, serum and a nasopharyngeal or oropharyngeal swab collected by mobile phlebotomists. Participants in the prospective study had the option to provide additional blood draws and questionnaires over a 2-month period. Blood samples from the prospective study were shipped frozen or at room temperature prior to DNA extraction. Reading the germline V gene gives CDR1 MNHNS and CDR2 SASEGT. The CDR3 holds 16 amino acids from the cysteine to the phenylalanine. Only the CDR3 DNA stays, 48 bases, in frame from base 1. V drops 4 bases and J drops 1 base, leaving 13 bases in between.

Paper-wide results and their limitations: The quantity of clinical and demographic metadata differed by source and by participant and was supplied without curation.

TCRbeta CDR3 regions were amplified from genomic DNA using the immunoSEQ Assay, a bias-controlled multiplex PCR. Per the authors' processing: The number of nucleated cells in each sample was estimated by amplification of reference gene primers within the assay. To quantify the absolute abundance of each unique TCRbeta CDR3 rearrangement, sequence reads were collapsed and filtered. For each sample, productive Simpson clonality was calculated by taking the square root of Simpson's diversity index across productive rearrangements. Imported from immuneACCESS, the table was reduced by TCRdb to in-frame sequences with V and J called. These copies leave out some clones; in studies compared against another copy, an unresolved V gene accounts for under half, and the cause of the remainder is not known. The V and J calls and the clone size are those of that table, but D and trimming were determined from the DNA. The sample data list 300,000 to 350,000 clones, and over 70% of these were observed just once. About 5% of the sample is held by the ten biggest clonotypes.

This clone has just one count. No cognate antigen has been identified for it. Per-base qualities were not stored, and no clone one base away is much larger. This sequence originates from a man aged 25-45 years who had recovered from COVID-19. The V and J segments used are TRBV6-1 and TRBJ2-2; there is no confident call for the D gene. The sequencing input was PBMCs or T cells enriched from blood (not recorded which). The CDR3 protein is CASSVGQTRNTGELFF. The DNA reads TGTGCCAGCAGTGTTGGCCAGACACGGAACACCGGGGAGCTGTTTTTT.